This T cell receptor beta chain is from a study of cytomegalovirus exposure and HLA in healthy donors. Study conclusions and caveats: Specificity for CMV antigens was confirmed in vitro for a few of the CMV-associated chains. Later, an analysis showed that TCR beta chains associated with HLA were more clonally expanded than others that were equally common. As a later analysis revealed, most CMV-associated TCR beta chains appeared HLA-restricted.

Trimming took 3 bases from V and 4 from J; bases not matched to a gene: 4. Germline V gene data show CDR1 as SGHRS and CDR2 as YFSETQ. The CDR3 totals 15 residues. For this clone: Its target is not known.

With 60 Vbeta and 13 Jbeta primers, the PCR was carried out. Authors' methods: Approximately 80 million unique TCR beta chains, around 11 million of them shared, were counted by a later analysis. The data were produced by immunoSEQ multiplex PCR, yet TCRdb's version contains in-frame clones alone and is incomplete. From that table come the V and J calls and clone size; the DNA was used to work out D and trimming. This sample yields approximately 100,000 clones, of which 81% are seen a single time; more than 2% belongs to the top ten. The chain links TRBV5-1 to TRBJ2-7; TRBD2 aligns across 13 bases. The receptor was isolated from a woman aged 30 to 39 in good health and CMV-seronegative. The sample taken for sequencing was PBMCs. CDR3: CASSSGTSGIYEQYF. DNA for the CDR3: TGCGCCAGCAGCTCCGGGACTAGCGGGATATACGAGCAGTACTTC.